Presented here are 17 T cell receptor beta chains from one specimen sequenced in a study of T cells in Graves' hyperthyroidism and ophthalmopathy. The investigators amplified TCR beta CDR3 regions from RNA transcripts. TCR CDR3 regions were first amplified by RT-PCR with HTBI primers. TCRdb itself ran the multiplex PCR reads through MiXCR, one entry per CDR3 protein. This sample has 700,000 to 850,000 distinct CDR3 sequences, with just over 35% found just once. The source material was blood. The receptors were gathered from a woman in her thirties or forties with Graves' hyperthyroidism.

The sample holds many counts of this clonotype. J is TRBJ1-1 and V is TRBV29-1; D gene uncertain. The length of the CDR3 is 12 residues. The ends were cut back, 6 bases at V and 1 base at J, with 9 bases in the middle. Germline assignment: CDR1 SQVTM and CDR2 ANQGSEA. CDR3 coding DNA: TGCAGCGTACCAAAGGGGAACACTGAAGCTTTCTTT. It encodes CSVPKGNTEAFF. The variable domain in full, completed from reference TRBV29-1 and TRBJ1-1, reads SAVISQKPSRDICQRGTSLTIQCQVDSQVTMMFWYRQQPGQSLTLIATANQGSEATYESGFVIDKFPISRPNLTFSTLTVSNMSPEDSSIYLCSVPKGNTEAFFGQGTRLTVV.

This clonotype was detected ten times or more. V usage is TRBV24-1 and J usage is TRBJ1-1; unclear D gene. The CDR3 length is 12 residues. Germline V lookup: CDR1 KGHDR, CDR2 SFDVKD. V gave up 4 bases and J gave up 5 bases, with 7 bases separating them. This chain's CDR3 is CATSDGGTEAFF. The CDR3 DNA reads TGTGCCACCAGTGACGGAGGGACTGAAGCTTTCTTT.

This clonotype was counted a few times. The chain joins TRBV5-1 to TRBJ1-1, with 7 bases fitting TRBD1. The CDR3 consists of 18 residues. Germline CDR1 SGHRS, CDR2 YFSETQ. The V and J ends lost 2 bases and 1 base, in that order; junction bases with no gene match: 14. The CDR3 loop reads CASSFLDRTRTPNTEAFF. The CDR3 nucleotides are TGCGCCAGCAGCTTCCTGGACAGGACAAGAACACCGAACACTGAAGCTTTCTTT.

This chain uses TRBV25-1 with TRBJ1-2, with 8 positions matching TRBD1. V dropped 2 bases and J dropped 8; count of bases not matched to a gene: 4. Germline lookup yields CDR1 MGHDK and CDR2 SYGVNS. The CDR3 length is 13 residues. This CDR3 reads CASSEQGAKGYTF. In DNA form, the CDR3 reads TGTGCCAGCAGTGAACAGGGGGCGAAAGGCTACACCTTC.

This clonotype was seen repeatedly, ten times or more. The chain is built from TRBV10-3 and TRBJ2-5, with 9 bases aligning to TRBD1. Germline V gene data show CDR1 as ENHRY and CDR2 as SYGVKD. The trim removed 6 bases at V and 3 bases at J, leaving 8 bases unmatched. The CDR3 has 15 amino acids. CDR3 loop: CAIREDRGWKETQYF. The CDR3 DNA follows: TGTGCCATCAGAGAGGACAGGGGATGGAAAGAGACCCAGTACTTC.

This clonotype was counted at least ten times. The chain recombines TRBV6-6 with TRBJ2-2; TRBD2 matches at 8 bases. CDR3 length: 14 amino acids. The ends lost 3 bases at V and 4 bases at J; junction bases unmatched: 1. Germline V gene sequence: CDR1 MNHNY, CDR2 SVGAGI (reference sequence). The CDR3 sequence is CASSYLAGTGELFF. DNA of the CDR3: TGTGCCAGCAGTTATCTAGCGGGCACCGGGGAGCTGTTTTTT.

J is TRBJ2-7 and V is TRBV27, with D unclear. The CDR3 runs 12 residues. CDR1 and CDR2 from the germline V gene are MNHEY and SMNVEV (reference sequence). V lost 5 bases to trimming and J lost 3 bases, with 8 bases between them. This CDR3 is CASSTVGYEQYF. CDR3 DNA: TGTGCCAGCAGTACCGTGGGCTACGAGCAGTACTTC.

The sample holds a few counts of this clonotype. The J gene is TRBJ2-2, the V gene TRBV7-9, with 9 bases that match TRBD2. V was pared by 5 bases and J by 6 bases, with 7 bases of the junction left unmatched. CDR1 is SEHNR, CDR2 FQNEAQ, per germline (reference sequence). This CDR3 is 15 amino acids long. The CDR3, as DNA: TGTGCCAGCAGCCCTCGCGGGGGGGCGGCCGGGGAGCTGTTTTTT. Its translation is CASSPRGGAAGELFF.

This clonotype was counted at least ten times. The rearrangement uses TRBV29-1 and TRBJ2-5, with D possibly called TRBD1 or TRBD2 (5 bases each). Germline values: CDR1 SQVTM, CDR2 ANQGSEA. Trimming removed 3 bases from V and 5 bases from J, with 13 bases in between. This CDR3 contains 13 residues. Written as DNA, the CDR3 is TGCAGCGTTGATAGGGACGGACCGGAGACCCAGTACTTC. It specifies CSVDRDGPETQYF. Supplemented by reference TRBV29-1 and TRBJ2-5, the full variable domain reads SAVISQKPSRDICQRGTSLTIQCQVDSQVTMMFWYRQQPGQSLTLIATANQGSEATYESGFVIDKFPISRPNLTFSTLTVSNMSPEDSSIYLCSVDRDGPETQYFGPGTRLLVL.

This clonotype occurred many times. V gene TRBV10-1 combines with J gene TRBJ2-7; 7 positions agree with TRBD1. The CDR3 is made up of 15 amino acids. Germline values: CDR1 WNHNN, CDR2 SYGVQD (reference sequence). The V segment lost 0 bases and the J segment 2 bases; nucleotides outside the gene matches: 4. CDR3 nucleotide sequence: TGCGCCAGCAGTGAGTCGGGACAGAGACCCTACGAGCAGTACTTC. Amino acids: CASSESGQRPYEQYF.

The chain has TRBV20-1 and TRBJ1-1; 7 nucleotides align to TRBD1. The CDR3 covers 14 residues. Trimming at V came to 6 bases and at J to 5 bases, leaving 12 bases not matched to a gene. Germline V gives CDR1 DFQATT, CDR2 SNEGSKA (reference sequence). CDR3: CSATPGTAWTEAFF. The CDR3 nucleotides are TGCAGTGCCACGCCAGGGACAGCTTGGACTGAAGCTTTCTTT.

This clonotype was detected ten times or more. The J gene is TRBJ1-6, the V gene TRBV19; 7 nucleotides agree with TRBD1. From germline, CDR1 is LNHDA and CDR2 SQIVND (reference sequence). CDR3 length: 13 residues. V lost 8 bases, J lost 8 bases, and 6 bases stayed unmatched. CDR3 DNA sequence: TGTGCCAGTTCGATTACAGGGGATTCACCCCTCCACTTT. This encodes CASSITGDSPLHF.

The chain couples TRBV7-8 to TRBJ1-6; no clear D gene. CDR3 size: 16 residues. V shed 8 bases and J shed 0 bases, with 14 bases lying between them. From germline, CDR1 is SGHVS and CDR2 FQNEAQ. In DNA form, the CDR3 reads TGTGCCAGCTCAATGAGGTGGAGCTCCTATAATTCACCCCTCCACTTT. Translation: CASSMRWSSYNSPLHF.

The chain's CDR3 is CASSVGGGTGAWELRTEAFF. The CDR3 DNA is TGTGCCAGCAGCGTAGGGGGCGGGACCGGGGCCTGGGAATTGAGGACTGAAGCTTTCTTT. The genes are TRBV9 and TRBJ1-1; tentatively, D is TRBD1 (5 bases). Germline V gene lookup returns CDR1 SGDLS and CDR2 YYNGEE. The CDR3 has 20 residues. Between the trimmed V and J ends, which lost 0 bases and 5 bases, there was a span of 29 bases.

This chain links TRBV19 with TRBJ2-5; D perhaps matches TRBD2 (6 bases). The CDR3 is 20 amino acids. V was shortened by 5 bases and J by 4 bases, with 32 bases between the two germline ends. Germline loops: CDR1 LNHDA, CDR2 SQIVND (reference sequence). The CDR3 DNA sequence: TGTGCCAGTAGTTCCCCTAGCGTCGGGCGGAGGGAGAAAGAAGGAGAGACCCAGTACTTC. Translated, it gives CASSSPSVGRREKEGETQYF.

This clonotype was seen only a few times. The gene calls are TRBV12-3 or TRBV12-4 and TRBJ1-4, with 7 bases matching TRBD1. With 3 bases clipped from V and 7 bases from J, the junction kept 5 bases outside the gene matches. The CDR3 runs 14 residues. The CDR3, as DNA: TGTGCCAGCAGTTTGGAGGGGGCGGTTGAAAAACTGTTTTTT. This codes for CASSLEGAVEKLFF.

This clonotype was seen repeatedly, ten times or more. The J gene is TRBJ1-5, the V gene TRBV12-3 or TRBV12-4, with 7 bases that match TRBD1. V gave up 6 bases and J gave up 9 bases; unmatched junction bases: 8. The CDR3 has 13 residues. CDR3 loop: CASSRDRVWPQHF. The CDR3 bases are TGTGCCAGCAGCCGAGACAGGGTTTGGCCCCAGCATTTT.